This T cell receptor (beta chain) is from a study of spatial heterogeneity in lung cancer. The CDR3 extends over 17 amino acids. The germline V gene has CDR1 SEHNR and CDR2 FQNEAQ (reference sequence). V lost 7 bases and J lost 0, with 21 bases in between. TCRdb called the 5' RACE reads again in MiXCR, with one record for every CDR3 protein. The sample yields over 4,000 distinct CDR3 sequences, about 7.4% seen once. In this sample, this clonotype turned up a few times. The target antigen is unknown. Study-wide results and caveats: Tumors with more nonsynonymous mutations had more expanded intratumoral alpha and beta TCRs. The authors estimated that 5.5% to 9% of tumor T cells were covered for alpha chains and 13% to 15% for beta chains.

Time point denoted: sample taken at primary tumor resection. This receptor was obtained from a male donor with early-stage non-small cell lung cancer. The J gene is TRBJ1-2, the V gene TRBV7-9, with a weak D call TRBD1 (5 bases). Material: lung tumor tissue, obtained at surgery. The CDR3 reads CASTLGSGRVPNYGYTF. The DNA for the CDR3 is TGTGCCAGCACCTTGGGATCCGGCAGGGTTCCTAACTATGGCTACACCTTC.